This TCR beta chain was recovered during a study of a mutant IDH1 vaccine in newly diagnosed glioma. For the study at large: Either 4-6 weeks after radiotherapy alone or alongside temozolomide, vaccination was begun. The treated group averaged around 40 years old and was around 62% male, about 38% female.

Time point specified: week 5, during vaccination. Every single dose of the vaccine, 300 ug of mutant IDH1 20-mer peptide, came with topical imiquimod. The donors had new WHO grade 3 or 4 astrocytomas; these were IDH1-mutant and ATRX-lost. Germline V CDR1 and CDR2: SGHVS, FNYEAQ. CDR3 length equals 15 residues. The V and J ends lost 5 bases and 5 bases, in that order; junction bases with no gene match: 9. About this clone: What it binds is unknown.

Method: immunoSEQ multiplex PCR; TCRdb's copy keeps in-frame clones and lacks some. The repertoire holds around 50,000 clones, with around 90% as singletons. This specimen consisted of PBMCs, obtained from a glioma patient whose treatment included an IDH1 peptide vaccine. This TCR came from a woman between 40 and 50 years old with glioma. The chain combines TRBV7-6 with TRBJ2-1; TRBD2 matches 7 bases. CDR3 bases: TGTGCCAGCAGCCCCGGACTAGGCCCTCACAATGAGCAGTTCTTC. Protein: CASSPGLGPHNEQFF.